The 18 T cell receptor beta chains below all came from one sample that was sequenced in a study of blood T cell repertoires in COVID-19. Generated by immunoSEQ multiplex PCR, the TCRdb table keeps only in-frame clones and is missing some. The top ten hold roughly a quarter of the sample, which has about 98,000 clones, around 72% seen once. Sequencing was done on a sample of peripheral blood. The receptors come from a man between 65 and 80 years old with acute or convalescent COVID-19.

The chain carries TRBV6-6 and TRBJ2-4; 11 bases agree with TRBD1. Looked up from germline, CDR1 is MNHNY and CDR2 is SVGAGI (reference sequence). Losses at the gene ends were 5 bases for V and 0 bases for J; bases not matched to a gene: 9. The CDR3 runs 18 residues. CDR3 sequence reads: CASSPGTGGSLAKNIQYF. DNA for the CDR3: TGTGCCAGCAGTCCCGGGACAGGGGGGAGCCTAGCCAAAAACATTCAGTACTTC.

The chain has TRBV28 and TRBJ2-7; TRBD2 matches at 13 bases. Looked up from germline, CDR1 is MDHEN and CDR2 is SYDVKM. Trimming at V came to 3 bases and at J to 5 bases, leaving 13 bases not matched to a gene. The CDR3 covers 18 residues. The CDR3: CASSFSLAGGPAFDEQYF. The CDR3 nucleotides read TGTGCCAGCAGTTTTTCACTAGCGGGAGGGCCAGCCTTTGACGAGCAGTACTTC.

This clone was detected only once. V gene TRBV24-1 combines with J gene TRBJ1-2; 8 nucleotides align to TRBD1. Germline values: CDR1 KGHDR, CDR2 SFDVKD. The CDR3 extends over 15 amino acids. Unmatched junction bases numbered 7, after V lost 4 bases and J lost 4 bases. The DNA of the CDR3 is TGTGCCACCAGTGACCCCGACAGGGGAGGCTATGGCTACACCTTC. Its translation is CATSDPDRGGYGYTF.

The chain links TRBV30 to TRBJ1-2; D remains ambiguous. This CDR3 region has 14 residues. Germline V lookup: CDR1 GTSNPN, CDR2 SVGIG (reference sequence). Trimming took 3 bases from V and 1 from J, leaving 12 bases between them. The CDR3 region is CAWSLDWINYGYTF. CDR3 in DNA: TGTGCCTGGAGCTTGGACTGGATTAACTATGGCTACACCTTC.

The chain has TRBV28 and TRBJ1-5; possible D gene TRBD1, 5 bases. V was clipped by 3 bases and J by 5 bases, with 17 bases between them. CDR1 and CDR2 from the germline V gene are MDHEN and SYDVKM. This CDR3 is 16 amino acids long. This chain's CDR3 is CASSFLSAGLYQPQHF. The CDR3 DNA is TGTGCCAGCAGTTTTCTATCGGCGGGGCTTTATCAGCCCCAGCATTTT.

This chain connects TRBV20-1 to TRBJ2-2, with 8 bases fitting TRBD2. V shed 3 bases and J 2 bases; nucleotides not matched to a gene: 8. This CDR3 spans 16 amino acids. From germline, CDR1 is DFQATT and CDR2 SNEGSKA (reference sequence). The CDR3 is CSASVAGNLNTGELFF. For the CDR3, the DNA is TGCAGTGCTAGTGTAGCGGGAAACCTTAACACCGGGGAGCTGTTTTTT.

V usage is TRBV6-5 and J usage is TRBJ2-1; TRBD1 matches at 7 bases. Germline loops: CDR1 MNHEY, CDR2 SVGAGI. The CDR3 extends over 14 amino acids. Germline trimming cut 0 bases from V and 11 bases from J; bases unmatched to any gene: 7. This chain's CDR3 is CASSYSPGQSKQFF. Here the CDR3 DNA reads TGTGCCAGCAGTTACTCCCCGGGACAGAGCAAGCAGTTCTTC.

The chain joins TRBV29-1 to TRBJ2-3; TRBD2 matches at 16 bases. CDR1 is SQVTM, CDR2 ANQGSEA, per germline. V trimming: 7 bases; J trimming: 9 bases; junction bases outside the gene matches: 10. This CDR3 spans 15 amino acids. CDR3: CSAGGLAGGAPTQYF. CDR3 nucleotide sequence: TGCAGCGCGGGGGGACTAGCGGGAGGGGCTCCAACGCAGTATTTT.

The chain couples TRBV6-5 to TRBJ1-5; 7 bases are a match to TRBD1. The CDR3 spans 15 residues. V gave up 0 bases and J gave up 10 bases; unmatched junction bases: 9. Per germline, CDR1 MNHEY and CDR2 SVGAGI. CDR3 sequence (DNA): TGTGCCAGCAGTTACTCGAGGCAGGGGGGCGATCCCCAGCATTTT. Its protein is CASSYSRQGGDPQHF.

This clone turned up a few times. V and J are TRBV28 and TRBJ1-2, with a tentative D call TRBD1 (6 bases). Germline lookup yields CDR1 MDHEN and CDR2 SYDVKM. Trimming stripped 4 bases from V and 4 bases from J, with 13 bases between. The length of the CDR3 is 14 residues. DNA for the CDR3: TGTGCCAGCAGTTCAACCCAGGGGAGCTATGGCTACACCTTC. Protein sequence: CASSSTQGSYGYTF.

This sequence joins TRBV4-2 and TRBJ2-1, with TRBD2 matching 8 bases. Looked up from germline, CDR1 is LGHNA and CDR2 is YNFKEQ. V dropped 0 bases and J dropped 8; count of bases not matched to a gene: 9. This CDR3 region has 16 residues. CDR3 nucleotide sequence: TGTGCCAGCAGCCAAGATGAACCGGGAGGGGGGGATGAGCAGTTCTTC. Translating gives CASSQDEPGGGDEQFF.

This chain links TRBV19 with TRBJ1-5; 11 bases map to TRBD1. The CDR3 totals 16 residues. CDR1 is LNHDA, CDR2 SQIVND, per germline (reference sequence). Unmatched junction bases numbered 12, after V lost 5 bases and J lost 9 bases. CDR3 DNA: TGTGCCAGTAGTCCGGGGACAGGGGGATTAGGAAGGCCCCAGCATTTT. Its translation is CASSPGTGGLGRPQHF.

The V call is TRBV11-1, the J call TRBJ2-1; a possible D gene is TRBD2 (5 bases). The CDR3 consists of 16 residues. Germline V gives CDR1 SGHAT, CDR2 FQDESV (reference sequence). V dropped 3 bases and J dropped 0 bases, with 12 bases sitting between them. CDR3 in amino acids: CASSFSSLSSYNEQFF. As DNA, the CDR3 is TGTGCCAGCAGCTTTTCTAGCCTGAGCTCCTACAATGAGCAGTTCTTC.

The chain links TRBV10-3 to TRBJ2-5; 7 nucleotides align to TRBD2. Germline CDR1 and CDR2: ENHRY and SYGVKD. V shed 0 bases and J 4 bases; nucleotides not matched to a gene: 5. The CDR3 runs to 15 residues. CDR3 in DNA: TGTGCCATCAGTGAGTCAGACAGCGGGGCAGAGACCCAGTACTTC. Encoded protein: CAISESDSGAETQYF.

The V and J genes are TRBV19 and TRBJ1-4; tentative D call: TRBD1 (6 bases). CDR3 length: 14 amino acids. The V gene lost 3 bases and the J gene lost 7 bases, with 12 bases spanning the gap. Looked up from germline, CDR1 is LNHDA and CDR2 is SQIVND (reference sequence). CDR3 protein: CASSIRGRSEKLFF. The CDR3 DNA sequence: TGTGCCAGTAGTATCAGGGGCCGTAGTGAAAAACTGTTTTTT. Variable domain in full (rest from reference TRBV19 and TRBJ1-4): DGGITQSPKYLFRKEGQNVTLSCEQNLNHDAMYWYRQDPGQGLRLIYYSQIVNDFQKGDIAEGYSVSREKKESFPLTVTSAQKNPTAFYLCASSIRGRSEKLFFGSGTQLSVL.

This clone was observed a single time. The chain uses TRBV7-3 and TRBJ2-7, with 9 bases that match TRBD2. In germline, CDR1 is SGHTA, CDR2 FQGTGA. V was pared by 5 bases and J by 2 bases, with 7 bases of the junction left unmatched. The CDR3 is made up of 15 amino acids. CDR3 sequence (DNA): TGTGCCAGCAGCCCCACTAGCGGGTCAGCCTACGAGCAGTACTTC. It is translated as CASSPTSGSAYEQYF.

Only a few counts were recorded for this clone. The chain couples TRBV6-5 to TRBJ1-4; D is unresolved. CDR1 MNHEY and CDR2 SVGAGI come from the germline V gene. V lost 6 bases and J 7 bases, leaving 12 bases between the germline ends. The CDR3 has 13 amino acids. CDR3 DNA: TGTGCCAGCAGCCGGGCGGGAGGTGAAAAACTGTTTTTT. Its translation: CASSRAGGEKLFF.

V and J are TRBV6-5 and TRBJ2-1; TRBD2 matches at 7 bases. Per the germline V gene, CDR1 is MNHEY and CDR2 is SVGAGI. This CDR3 contains 13 residues. The J segment lost 6 bases and the V segment lost 7 bases, leaving 6 bases of the junction unmatched. CDR3 residues: CASNQRGSNEQFF. The CDR3 nucleotides read TGTGCCAGCAACCAGCGGGGATCCAATGAGCAGTTCTTC.